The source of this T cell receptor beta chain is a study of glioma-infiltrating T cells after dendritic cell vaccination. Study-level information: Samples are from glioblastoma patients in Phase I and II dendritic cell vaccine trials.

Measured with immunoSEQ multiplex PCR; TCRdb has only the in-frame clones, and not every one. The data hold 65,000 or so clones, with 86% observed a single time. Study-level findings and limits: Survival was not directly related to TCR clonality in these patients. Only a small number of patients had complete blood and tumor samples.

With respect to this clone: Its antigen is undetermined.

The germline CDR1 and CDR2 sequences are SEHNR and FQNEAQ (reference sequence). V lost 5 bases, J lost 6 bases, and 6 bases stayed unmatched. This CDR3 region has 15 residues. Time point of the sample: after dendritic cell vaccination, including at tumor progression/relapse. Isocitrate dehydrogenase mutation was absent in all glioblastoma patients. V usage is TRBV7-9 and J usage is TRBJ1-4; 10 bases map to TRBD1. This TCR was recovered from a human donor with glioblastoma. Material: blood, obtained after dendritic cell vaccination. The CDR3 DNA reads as TGTGCCAGCAGCCCCCGGGACAGGGGTCATGAAAAACTGTTTTTT. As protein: CASSPRDRGHEKLFF. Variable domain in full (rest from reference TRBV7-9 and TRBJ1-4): DTGVSQNPRHKITKRGQNVTFRCDPISEHNRLYWYRQTLGQGPEFLTYFQNEAQLEKSRLLSDRFSAERPKGSFSTLEIQRTEQGDSAMYLCASSPRDRGHEKLFFGSGTQLSVL.